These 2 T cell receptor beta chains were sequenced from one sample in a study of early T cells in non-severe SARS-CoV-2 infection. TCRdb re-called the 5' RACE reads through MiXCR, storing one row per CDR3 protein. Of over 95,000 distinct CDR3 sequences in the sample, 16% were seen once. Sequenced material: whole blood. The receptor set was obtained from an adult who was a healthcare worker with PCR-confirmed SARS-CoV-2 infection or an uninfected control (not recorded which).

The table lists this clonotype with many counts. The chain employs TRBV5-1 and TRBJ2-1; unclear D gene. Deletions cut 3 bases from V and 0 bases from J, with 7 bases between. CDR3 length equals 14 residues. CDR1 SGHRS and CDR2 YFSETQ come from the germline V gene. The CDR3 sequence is CASSSQSSYNEQFF. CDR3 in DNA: TGCGCCAGCAGCTCTCAGAGCTCCTACAATGAGCAGTTCTTC.

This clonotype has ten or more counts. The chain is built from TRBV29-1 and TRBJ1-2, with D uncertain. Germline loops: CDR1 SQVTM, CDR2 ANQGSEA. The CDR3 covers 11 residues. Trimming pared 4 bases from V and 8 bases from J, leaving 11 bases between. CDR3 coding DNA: TGCAGCGTTGTTGGTTGGGAGGGCTACACCTTC. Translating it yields CSVVGWEGYTF.